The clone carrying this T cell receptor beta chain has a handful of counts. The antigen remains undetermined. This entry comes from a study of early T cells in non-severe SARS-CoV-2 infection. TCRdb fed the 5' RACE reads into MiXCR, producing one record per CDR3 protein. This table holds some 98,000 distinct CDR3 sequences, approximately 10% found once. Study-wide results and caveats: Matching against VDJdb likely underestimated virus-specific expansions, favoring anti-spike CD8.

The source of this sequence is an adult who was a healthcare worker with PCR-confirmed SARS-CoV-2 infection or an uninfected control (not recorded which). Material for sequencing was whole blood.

The DNA for the CDR3 is TGTGCCAGCAGTGAGGGGACTAGAATTTTAACCGGGGAGCTGTTTTTT. Its translation is CASSEGTRILTGELFF. The chain couples TRBV2 to TRBJ2-2, with 8 nucleotides matching TRBD2. Trimming at V came to 3 bases and at J to 5 bases, leaving 8 bases not matched to a gene. The CDR3 is 16 amino acids. The germline CDR1 and CDR2 sequences are SNHLY and FYNNEI.